This is a list of T cell receptor beta chains from one sample in a study of blood T cell repertoires in COVID-19. Only in-frame clones appear in the TCRdb table, and some are missing; sequencing was by immunoSEQ multiplex PCR. The sample gives about 220,000 clones, around 80% of which show up once; around 5% is in the top ten. The sequenced material came from peripheral blood. All receptors come from a human donor in a cohort sampled during active COVID-19. CDR3s include the opening cysteine and the closing phenylalanine or tryptophan. The D gene is left open where the match is weak. Clone size is shown for a subset of rows, as once, few, many or a class of expanded clone.

D	size	V	length	J	DNA	CDR3
-	-	TRBV19	14	TRBJ2-2	TGTGCCAGTAATTGGCGGACGAACACCGGGGAGCTGTTTTTT	CASNWRTNTGELFF
-	-	TRBV7-2	15	TRBJ2-5	TGTGCCAGCAGCTTAGGATTAGTGTACCAAGAGACCCAGTACTTC	CASSLGLVYQETQYF
-	-	TRBV24-1	20	TRBJ2-5	TGTGCCACCAGTGATGCCGGAAGGGGTACTAGCTGGGTAGGGTGGGAGACCCAGTACTTC	CATSDAGRGTSWVGWETQYF
TRBD2	-	TRBV30	18	TRBJ2-4	TGTGCCTGGACCTCCGGGACTAGCGGGAGGATAGCCAAAAACATTCAGTACTTC	CAWTSGTSGRIAKNIQYF
-	-	TRBV28	15	TRBJ2-4	TGTGCCAGCAGGCCAGTCGGGGGGCGCGGAAACATTCAGTACTTC	CASRPVGGRGNIQYF
TRBD1	-	TRBV12-5	14	TRBJ2-3	TGTGCTAGTGGGACAGGGGACGGCACAGATACGCAGTATTTT	CASGTGDGTDTQYF
-	-	TRBV28	15	TRBJ2-1	TGTGCCAGCAGTTTGGGAGGACACTCCTACAATGAGCAGTTCTTC	CASSLGGHSYNEQFF
-	-	TRBV7-2	15	TRBJ2-7	TGTGCCAGCAGCACCGACAGGTCCTCAGGGTACGAGCAGTACTTC	CASSTDRSSGYEQYF
TRBD1	-	TRBV18	16	TRBJ1-3	TGTGCCAGCTCACCGGACAGGAGCAACTCTGGAAACACCATATATTTT	CASSPDRSNSGNTIYF
TRBD2	many	TRBV5-6	17	TRBJ2-7	TGTGCCAGCAGCCTCACACCTAGCGGGACAACCTCCTACGAGCAGTACTTC	CASSLTPSGTTSYEQYF
TRBD1	-	TRBV18	13	TRBJ2-7	TGTGCCAGCTCACCGAAGGGGGCCGGCGAGCAGTACTTC	CASSPKGAGEQYF
TRBD1	-	TRBV27	14	TRBJ1-2	TGTGCCAGCAGTCCCTGGGACAGAAACTATGGCTACACCTTC	CASSPWDRNYGYTF
-	once	TRBV5-1	12	TRBJ1-2	TGCGCCAGCAGAAGTACCGGGGATGGCTACACCTTC	CASRSTGDGYTF
-	-	TRBV4-1	15	TRBJ1-5	TGCGCCAGCAGCCAATTCCTGGGGGCAAGTCAGCCCCAGCATTTT	CASSQFLGASQPQHF
-	few	TRBV19	14	TRBJ1-1	TGTGCCAGTAGTCTCCGACAAATGGGCACTGAAGCTTTCTTT	CASSLRQMGTEAFF
TRBD1	-	TRBV7-2	16	TRBJ1-1	TGTGCCAGCAGCGCAAACAGGGGGCGGGCGAGCACTGAAGCTTTCTTT	CASSANRGRASTEAFF
TRBD1	once	TRBV28	15	TRBJ2-2	TGTGCCAGCAGTCAGACAGGGGCGTGGACCGGGGAGCTGTTTTTT	CASSQTGAWTGELFF
-	-	TRBV25-1	14	TRBJ1-5	TGTGCCAGCAGTGAATTTCGGGACACAGTGCCCCAGCATTTT	CASSEFRDTVPQHF
-	-	TRBV30	13	TRBJ1-2	TGTGCCTGGAGTAGTGAAGGGGGACATGGCTACACCTTC	CAWSSEGGHGYTF
-	-	TRBV27	13	TRBJ1-2	TGTGCCAGCAGTTTAACCAGGGACTATGGCTACACCTTC	CASSLTRDYGYTF
-	-	TRBV6-5	14	TRBJ2-7	TGTGCCAGCAGCAGGAACAGGGATTTATACGAGCAGTACTTC	CASSRNRDLYEQYF
TRBD2	few	TRBV3-1/TRBV3-2	17	TRBJ2-2	TGTGCCAGCAGCTATCTGACTAGCGGGAGATACGCCGGGGAGCTGTTTTTT	CASSYLTSGRYAGELFF
-	-	TRBV20-1	12	TRBJ1-2	TGCAGTGCTAGTACGCACAGGGAGGGCTACACCTTC	CSASTHREGYTF
-	-	TRBV28	12	TRBJ1-2	TGTGCCAGCAGTTTAGTTCGAGCGGGCTACACCTTC	CASSLVRAGYTF